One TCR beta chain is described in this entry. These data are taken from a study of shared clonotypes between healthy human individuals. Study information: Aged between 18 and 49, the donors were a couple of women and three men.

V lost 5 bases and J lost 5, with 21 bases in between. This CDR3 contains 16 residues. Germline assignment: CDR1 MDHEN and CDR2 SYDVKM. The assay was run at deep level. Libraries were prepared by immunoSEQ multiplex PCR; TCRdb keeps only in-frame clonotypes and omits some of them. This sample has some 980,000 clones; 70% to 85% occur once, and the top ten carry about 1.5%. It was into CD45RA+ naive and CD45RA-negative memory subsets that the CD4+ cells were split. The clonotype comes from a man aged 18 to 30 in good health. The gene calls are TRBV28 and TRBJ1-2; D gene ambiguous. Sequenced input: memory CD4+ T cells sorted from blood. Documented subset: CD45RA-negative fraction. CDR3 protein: CASSLRATLGGYGYTF. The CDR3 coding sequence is TGTGCCAGCAGTCTTCGGGCCACCCTCGGCGGGTATGGCTACACCTTC.